A single sample gave rise to the 11 T cell receptor beta chains below, sequenced in a study of T-cell reconstitution after alpha-beta-depleted transplantation in children. Preparing the TCRbeta library involved the use of unique molecular identifiers. TCRdb used MiXCR to reprocess the PCR reads, holding one entry per CDR3 protein. The repertoire includes approximately 200,000 distinct CDR3 sequences, approximately 15% of them detected once, and over 10% sits in the top ten. Sequences were derived from PBMCs from the stem cell graft donor, sampled from the stem cell graft. The receptors stem from a human donor who donated a stem cell graft to a child with acute lymphoblastic leukemia.

The chain carries TRBV2 and TRBJ2-3; perhaps D is TRBD1 or TRBD2 (5 bases each). Trimming took 1 base from V and 4 from J, leaving 9 bases between them. Germline values: CDR1 SNHLY, CDR2 FYNNEI. The CDR3 has 14 residues. CDR3 amino acids: CASSEGGSADTQYF. The DNA for the CDR3 is TGTGCCAGCAGTGAAGGGGGGAGCGCAGATACGCAGTATTTT.

This clonotype occurred many times. The gene calls are TRBV15 and TRBJ2-3; 7 positions match TRBD1. J lost 2 bases, V lost 1 base, and 9 bases had no gene match. The germline V gene has CDR1 LNHNV and CDR2 YYDKDF (reference sequence). CDR3 length equals 17 residues. The chain's CDR3 is CATSRGTGASVTDTQYF. For the CDR3, the DNA is TGTGCCACCAGCAGAGGGACAGGTGCCTCGGTCACAGATACGCAGTATTTT.

As regards this clonotype: One base away lies a much larger clone, so this may be a sequencing read error. This chain joins TRBV28 and TRBJ2-1; the D is unclear. The CDR3 covers 14 residues. Germline CDR1 MDHEN, CDR2 SYDVKM. The V gene lost 7 bases and the J gene lost 2 bases, with 12 bases spanning the gap. The CDR3: CASNLARAYNEQFF. The CDR3 coding sequence is TGTGCCAGCAATTTGGCTAGAGCCTACAATGAGCAGTTCTTC.

In its sample, this clonotype was seen many times. CDR3 amino acids: CASSDSGRGTYEQYF. DNA of the CDR3: TGTGCCAGCAGTGATAGCGGGAGGGGGACCTACGAGCAGTACTTC. The chain uses TRBV12-3 or TRBV12-4 and TRBJ2-7, with 11 nucleotides matching TRBD2. The trim removed 5 bases at V and 2 bases at J, leaving 5 bases unmatched. This CDR3 spans 15 amino acids.

Note on this clonotype: Possible read error: a much larger clone is one base away. The rearrangement uses TRBV12-3 or TRBV12-4 and TRBJ2-5; D call uncertain. CDR3 size: 12 residues. The CDR3 here is CAISQRQETQYF. CDR3 nucleotide sequence: TGTGCCATCAGTCAAAGACAAGAGACCCAGTACTTC.

As regards this clonotype: A much larger clone differs from this one at a single base, so this may be a read error. The chain is built from TRBV5-1 and TRBJ2-7; 8 nucleotides align to TRBD1. The CDR3 runs to 15 residues. Germline V CDR1 and CDR2: SGHRS, YFSETQ. The CDR3 region is CASSLVPDRAYGQYF. CDR3 nucleotides: TGCGCCAGCAGCTTGGTCCCGGACAGGGCCTACGGGCAGTACTTC.

The table lists this clonotype with many counts. The V call is TRBV6-2 or TRBV6-3, the J call TRBJ2-5; no reliable D call. Trimming cost V 2 bases and J 2 bases, with 6 bases left between them. The germline gives CDR1 MNHEY, CDR2 SVGEGT. The CDR3 covers 13 residues. CDR3 nucleotides: TGTGCCAGCAGTTACACGATTCAAGAGACCCAGTACTTC. Translating gives CASSYTIQETQYF.

This clonotype has a count of ten or more. The chain carries TRBV27 and TRBJ2-1; no firm D call. The V end lost 8 bases, the J end lost 10 bases, and 15 bases lay between the germline ends. Germline V gene data show CDR1 as MNHEY and CDR2 as SMNVEV (reference sequence). There are 12 residues in the CDR3. The CDR3 nucleotides read TGTGCCAGCGGCCGGGCTCGAATCGAGCAGTTCTTC. Its translation: CASGRARIEQFF.

This chain joins TRBV7-2 and TRBJ2-2; D possibly corresponds to TRBD2 (5 bases). The CDR3 is 15 residues long. In germline, CDR1 is SGHTA, CDR2 FQGNSA. V was clipped by 5 bases and J by 1 base, with 11 bases between them. For the CDR3, the DNA is TGTGCCAGCAGCCCCTCCGGGATGAACACCGGGGAGCTGTTTTTT. Protein product: CASSPSGMNTGELFF.

This chain links TRBV20-1 with TRBJ2-7; D not certain. The CDR3 has 10 residues. V lost 3 bases and J 5 bases, leaving 5 bases between the germline ends. CDR1 and CDR2 from the germline V gene are DFQATT and SNEGSKA (reference sequence). CDR3 in DNA: TGCAGTGCTAGCAGGAACGAGCAGTACTTC. Translated, it gives CSASRNEQYF.

The chain has TRBV12-3 or TRBV12-4 and TRBJ2-1; the D gene is possibly TRBD2 (5 bases). Trimming removed 0 bases from V and 2 bases from J, with 8 bases in between. CDR3 length equals 15 residues. CDR3 bases: TGTGCCAGCAGTTTAGCGGGAGTCCCCTACAATGAGCAGTTCTTC. This translates into CASSLAGVPYNEQFF.